A single sample is the source of the 3 T cell receptor beta chains below, sequenced in a study of monozygotic twins with inflammatory bowel disease (dated by TCRdb to between 2019 and 2020). The library was generated by 5' RACE. The sequencing machine was an Illumina HiSeq 2500. TCRdb reprocessed the sequencing reads and holds a single record per CDR3 protein sequence, with no DNA. In this sample's table one finds around 150,000 distinct CDR3 sequences. The leading ten clones occupy over 2.5% of the sample. The material sequenced was blood. These receptors all stem from a human donor with ulcerative colitis or Crohn's disease, or a healthy co-twin of an affected twin (not recorded which).

CDR3 region: CASSLGQASNYGYTF. The chain combines TRBV7-2 with TRBJ1-2; as DNA is missing, the TRBD1 call by TCRdb cannot be tested. Germline-derived CDR1 and CDR2 are SGHTA and FQGNSA. This CDR3 comprises 15 residues.

This sequence joins TRBV20-1 and TRBJ2-2; TCRdb lists TRBD2, though no DNA is available to test this call. CDR1 and CDR2 (germline): DFQATT, SNEGSKA (reference sequence). The CDR3 totals 14 residues. The CDR3 reads CSASRLAGAGELFF.

The V and J genes are TRBV7-8 and TRBJ1-1; TCRdb lists TRBD1, though no DNA is available to test this call. CDR3 length: 15 residues. Germline CDR1 is SGHVS and CDR2 is FQNEAQ. CDR3 residues: CASSGPGAGDTEAFF.